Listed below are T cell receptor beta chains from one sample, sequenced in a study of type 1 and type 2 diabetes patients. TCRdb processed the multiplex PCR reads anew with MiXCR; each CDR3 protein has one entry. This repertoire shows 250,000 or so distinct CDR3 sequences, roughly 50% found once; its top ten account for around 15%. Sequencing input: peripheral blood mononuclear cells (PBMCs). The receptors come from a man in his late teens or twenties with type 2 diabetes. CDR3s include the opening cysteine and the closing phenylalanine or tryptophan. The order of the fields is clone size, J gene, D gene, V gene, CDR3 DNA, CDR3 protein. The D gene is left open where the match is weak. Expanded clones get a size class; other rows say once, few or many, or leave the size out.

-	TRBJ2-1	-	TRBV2	TGTGCCAGCACGACAATGCCAGCGGGCACCGAGCAGTTCTTC	CASTTMPAGTEQFF
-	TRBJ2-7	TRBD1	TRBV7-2	TGTGCCAGCAGTAAGGGACAGATCTACGAGCAGTACTTC	CASSKGQIYEQYF
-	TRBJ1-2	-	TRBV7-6	TGTGCCAGCAGCTTAGCCCCCAGGTCCGACGGCTATGGCTACACCTTC	CASSLAPRSDGYGYTF
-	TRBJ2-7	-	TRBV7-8	TGTGCCAGCAGCTTAAGGCGATCAGGCTACGAGCAGTACTTC	CASSLRRSGYEQYF
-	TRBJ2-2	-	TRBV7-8	TGTGCCAGCAGCCTTGGGCAGGCCTACACCGGGGAGCTGTTTTTT	CASSLGQAYTGELFF
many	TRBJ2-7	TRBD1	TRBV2	TGTGCCAGCAGGGAGGACAGGCCCTACGAGCAGTACTTC	CASREDRPYEQYF
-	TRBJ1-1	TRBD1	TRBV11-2	TGTGCCAGCAGCCAAAAGAGAGACAGGGGGAACACTGAAGCTTTCTTT	CASSQKRDRGNTEAFF
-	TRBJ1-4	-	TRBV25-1	TGTGCCAGCAGTGAATATCCGCTTAATGAAAAACTGTTTTTT	CASSEYPLNEKLFF
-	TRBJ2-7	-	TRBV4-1	TGCGCCAGCAGCCAAGATAACCGGACAACCAACTCCTACGAGCAGTACTTC	CASSQDNRTTNSYEQYF
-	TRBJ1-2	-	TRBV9	TGTGCCAGCAGCGCGGACAAGCTGTTCCATGGCTACACCTTC	CASSADKLFHGYTF
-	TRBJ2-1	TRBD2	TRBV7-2	TGTGCCAGCAGCTTACGAGCTGGGGACTACCACGAGCAGTTCTTC	CASSLRAGDYHEQFF
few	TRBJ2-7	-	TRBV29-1	TGCAGCGTTGCATTACAGGGAGCCTACGAGCAGTACTTC	CSVALQGAYEQYF
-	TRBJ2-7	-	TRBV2	TGTGCCAGCAGTTACAGCGTTCTAGGGGAGCAGTACTTC	CASSYSVLGEQYF
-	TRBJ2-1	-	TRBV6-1	TGTGCCAGCAGTCCCGGGTTAACGCTCAATGAGCAGTTCTTC	CASSPGLTLNEQFF
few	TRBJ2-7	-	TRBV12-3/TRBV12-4	TGTGCCAGCAGTTTGGGTCTCCCCTACGAGCAGTACTTC	CASSLGLPYEQYF
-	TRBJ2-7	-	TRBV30	TGCGCCATCGGGACCTCCTACGAGCAGTACTTC	CAIGTSYEQYF
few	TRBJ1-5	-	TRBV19	TGTGCCAGTAGTATAGATCTATCGGGTCATAGCAATCAGCCCCAGCATTTT	CASSIDLSGHSNQPQHF
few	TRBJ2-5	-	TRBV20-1	TGCAGTGCTAGAGCCTTCGCGAGTTTGGAGACCCAGTACTTC	CSARAFASLETQYF
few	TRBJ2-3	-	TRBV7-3	TGTGCCAGCAGGGAAGGTGGGGCAGATACGCAGTATTTT	CASREGGADTQYF
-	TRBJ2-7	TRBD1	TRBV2	TGTGCCAGCAGGATGGAAGGGACAGGCCTCCAACACTTC	CASRMEGTGLQHF
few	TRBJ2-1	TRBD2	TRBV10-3	TGTGCCACCACCCTAGCGGGTAATAATGAGCAGTTCTTC	CATTLAGNNEQFF
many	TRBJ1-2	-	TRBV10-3	TGTGCCATCAGTGGGGAAGACTATGGCTACACCTTC	CAISGEDYGYTF
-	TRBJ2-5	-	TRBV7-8	TGTGCCAGCAGCTTCCATTCCGGGACTCGCCGTAGAGGGCAAGAGACCCAGTACTTC	CASSFHSGTRRRGQETQYF
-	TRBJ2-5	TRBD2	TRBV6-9	TGCGCCAGCAGTGAGGGACTAGCGGGGGAAGAGACCCAGTACTTC	CASSEGLAGEETQYF
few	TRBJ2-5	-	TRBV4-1	TGCGCCAGCAGCCAATACGGGACCCTATCAGAGACCCAGTACTTC	CASSQYGTLSETQYF
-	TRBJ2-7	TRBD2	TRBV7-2	TGTGCCAGCAGCTTAGGGACTAGGAACGAGCAGTACTTC	CASSLGTRNEQYF
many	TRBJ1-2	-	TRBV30	TGTGCCTGGAGTGTACAGCGCATCCTCTACACCTTC	CAWSVQRILYTF
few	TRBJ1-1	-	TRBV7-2	TGTGCCAGCAGCCCTCAATGGGACCGGGCGGGTGAAGCTTTCTTT	CASSPQWDRAGEAFF
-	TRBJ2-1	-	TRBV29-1	TGCAGCGTTGGGCAAAGCTCCTACAATGAGCAGTTCTTC	CSVGQSSYNEQFF
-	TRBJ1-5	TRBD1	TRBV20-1	TGCAGTGCTGCACAGGGGATCGGGAGCAATCAGCCCCAGCATTTT	CSAAQGIGSNQPQHF
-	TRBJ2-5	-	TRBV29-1	TGCAGCGTTGATGAGGGGCCAGGACAGCAAGAGACCCAGTACTTC	CSVDEGPGQQETQYF
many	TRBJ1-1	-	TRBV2	TGTGCCAGCGGGTCGCAGTCGAACACTGAAGCTTTCTTT	CASGSQSNTEAFF
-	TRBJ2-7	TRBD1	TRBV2	TGTGCCAGCAACCCCCGACAGGGTGGGGGCGAGCAGTACTTC	CASNPRQGGGEQYF
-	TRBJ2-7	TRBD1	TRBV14	TGTGCCAGCAGCGGCGTAACAGGGGCCTACGAGCAGTACTTC	CASSGVTGAYEQYF
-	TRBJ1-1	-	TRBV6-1	TGTGCCAGCCGCCCCAACGGAGTTATGAACACTGAAGCTTTCTTT	CASRPNGVMNTEAFF
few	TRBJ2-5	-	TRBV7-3	TGTGCCAGCAGCTTAAAAGGGTTGGAGACCCAGTACTTC	CASSLKGLETQYF
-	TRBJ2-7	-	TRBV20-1	TGCAGTGCTAGTTTATTTTCACTAAGCTCCTACGAGCAGTACTTC	CSASLFSLSSYEQYF
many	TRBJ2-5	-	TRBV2	TGTGCCAGCAGTGAACAGGGCACACAAGAGACCCAGTACTTC	CASSEQGTQETQYF
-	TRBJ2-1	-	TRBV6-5	TGTGCCAGCAGTTATATCGGGGTTAGCTCCTACAATGAGCAGTTCTTC	CASSYIGVSSYNEQFF
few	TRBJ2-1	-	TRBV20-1	TGCAGTGCTCCACCTAGCAGGAGCTCCTACAATGAGCAGTTCTTC	CSAPPSRSSYNEQFF